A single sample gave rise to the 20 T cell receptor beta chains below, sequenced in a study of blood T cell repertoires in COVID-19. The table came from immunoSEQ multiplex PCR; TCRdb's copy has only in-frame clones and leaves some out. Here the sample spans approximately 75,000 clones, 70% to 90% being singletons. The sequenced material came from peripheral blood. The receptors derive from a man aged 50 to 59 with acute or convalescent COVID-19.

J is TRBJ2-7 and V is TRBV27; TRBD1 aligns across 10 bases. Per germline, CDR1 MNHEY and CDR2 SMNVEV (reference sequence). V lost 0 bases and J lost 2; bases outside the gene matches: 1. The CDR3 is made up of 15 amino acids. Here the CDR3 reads CASSLSGQGAYEQYF. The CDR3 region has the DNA TGTGCCAGCAGTTTATCAGGACAGGGGGCCTACGAGCAGTACTTC.

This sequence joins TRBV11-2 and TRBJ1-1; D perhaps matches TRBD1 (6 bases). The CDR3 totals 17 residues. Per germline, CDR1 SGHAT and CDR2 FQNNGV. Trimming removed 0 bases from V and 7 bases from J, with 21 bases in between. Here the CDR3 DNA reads TGTGCCAGCAGCTTAGATGTCTGGGGACACCGGCCGCTTGAAGCTTTCTTT. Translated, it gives CASSLDVWGHRPLEAFF. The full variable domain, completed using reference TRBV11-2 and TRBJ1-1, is EAGVAQSPRYKIIEKRQSVAFWCNPISGHATLYWYQQILGQGPKLLIQFQNNGVVDDSQLPKDRFSAERLKGVDSTLKIQPAKLEDSAVYLCASSLDVWGHRPLEAFFGQGTRLTVV.

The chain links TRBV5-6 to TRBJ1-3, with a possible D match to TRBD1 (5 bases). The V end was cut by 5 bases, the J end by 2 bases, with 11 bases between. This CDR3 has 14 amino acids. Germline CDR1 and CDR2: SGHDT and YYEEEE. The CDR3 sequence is CASSRGVAGNTIYF. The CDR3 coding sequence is TGTGCCAGCAGTCGGGGGGTTGCTGGAAACACCATATATTTT. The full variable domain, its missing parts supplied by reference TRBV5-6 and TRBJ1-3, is DAGVTQSPTHLIKTRGQQVTLRCSPKSGHDTVSWYQQALGQGPQFIFQYYEEEERQRGNFPDRFSGHQFPNYSSELNVNALLLGDSALYLCASSRGVAGNTIYFGEGSWLTVV.

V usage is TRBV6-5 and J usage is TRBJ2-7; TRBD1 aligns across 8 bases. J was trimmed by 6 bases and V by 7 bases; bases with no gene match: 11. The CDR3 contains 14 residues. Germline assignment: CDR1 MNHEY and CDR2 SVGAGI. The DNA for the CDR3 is TGTGCCAGCACCTCGGACAGGGAGCTTGGCGAGCAGTACTTC. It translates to CASTSDRELGEQYF.

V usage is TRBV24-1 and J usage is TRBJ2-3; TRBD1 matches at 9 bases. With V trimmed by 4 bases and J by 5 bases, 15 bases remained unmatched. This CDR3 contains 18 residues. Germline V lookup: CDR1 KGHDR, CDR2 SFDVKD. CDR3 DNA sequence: TGTGCCACCAGTGACCCCTCCTACAGGGGGCTTTCAGGAGATACGCAGTATTTT. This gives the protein CATSDPSYRGLSGDTQYF.

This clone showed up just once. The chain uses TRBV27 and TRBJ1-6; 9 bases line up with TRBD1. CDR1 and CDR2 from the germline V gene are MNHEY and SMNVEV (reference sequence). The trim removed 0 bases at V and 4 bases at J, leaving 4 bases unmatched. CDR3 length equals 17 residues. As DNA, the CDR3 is TGTGCCAGCAGTTTATCCACAGGGGGCGTATATAATTCACCCCTCCACTTT. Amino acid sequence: CASSLSTGGVYNSPLHF.

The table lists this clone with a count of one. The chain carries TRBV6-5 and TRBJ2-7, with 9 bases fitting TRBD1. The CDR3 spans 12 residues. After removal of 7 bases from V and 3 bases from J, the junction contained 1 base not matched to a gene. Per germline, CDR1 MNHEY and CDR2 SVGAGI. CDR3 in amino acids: CASMTGGYEQYF. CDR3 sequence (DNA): TGTGCCAGCATGACAGGGGGCTACGAGCAGTACTTC.

The CDR3 coding sequence is TGTGCCTGGAGTCCGAGTAGTAGTCACGAGCAGTACTTC. It codes for CAWSPSSSHEQYF. The rearrangement uses TRBV30 and TRBJ2-7; D gene unclear. The CDR3 contains 13 residues. Germline V gives CDR1 GTSNPN, CDR2 SVGIG (reference sequence). With 2 bases removed from V and 5 bases from J, the gap between germline ends came to 13 bases.

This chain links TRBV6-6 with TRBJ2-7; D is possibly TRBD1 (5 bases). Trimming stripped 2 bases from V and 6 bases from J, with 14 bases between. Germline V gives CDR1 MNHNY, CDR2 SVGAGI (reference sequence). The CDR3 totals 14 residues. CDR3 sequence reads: CASSYKGFPREQYF. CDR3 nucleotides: TGTGCCAGCAGTTACAAGGGGTTCCCCCGCGAGCAGTACTTC.

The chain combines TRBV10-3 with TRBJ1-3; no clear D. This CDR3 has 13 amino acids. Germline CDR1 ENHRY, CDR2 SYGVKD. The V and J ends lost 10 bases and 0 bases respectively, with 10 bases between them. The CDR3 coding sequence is TGTGCCACCATAGCCGGCTCTGGAAACACCATATATTTT. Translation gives CATIAGSGNTIYF.

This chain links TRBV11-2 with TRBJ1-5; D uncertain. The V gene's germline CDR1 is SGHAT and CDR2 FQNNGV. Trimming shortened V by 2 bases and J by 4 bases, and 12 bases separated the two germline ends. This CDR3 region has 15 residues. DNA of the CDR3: TGTGCCAGCAGCTTACTGCGTAGAGCAAATCAGCCCCAGCATTTT. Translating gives CASSLLRRANQPQHF.

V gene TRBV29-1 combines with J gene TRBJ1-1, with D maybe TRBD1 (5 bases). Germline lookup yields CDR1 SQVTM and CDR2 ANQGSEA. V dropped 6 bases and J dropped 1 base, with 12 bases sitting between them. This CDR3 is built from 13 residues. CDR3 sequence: CSVEIQGNTEAFF. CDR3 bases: TGCAGCGTGGAAATTCAGGGGAACACTGAAGCTTTCTTT.

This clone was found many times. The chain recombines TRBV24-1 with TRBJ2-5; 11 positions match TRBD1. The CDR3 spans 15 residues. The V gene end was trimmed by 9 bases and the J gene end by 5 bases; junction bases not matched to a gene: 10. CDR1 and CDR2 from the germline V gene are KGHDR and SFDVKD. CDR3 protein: CATSVGQGAWETQYF. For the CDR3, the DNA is TGTGCCACCTCTGTCGGACAGGGGGCATGGGAGACCCAGTACTTC.

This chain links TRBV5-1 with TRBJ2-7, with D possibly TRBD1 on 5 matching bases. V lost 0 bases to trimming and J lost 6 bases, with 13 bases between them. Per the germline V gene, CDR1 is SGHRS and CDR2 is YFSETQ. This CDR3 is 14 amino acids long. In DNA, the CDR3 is TGCGCCAGCAGCTTGGAGCAGGGAAGGGGCGAGCAGTACTTC. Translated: CASSLEQGRGEQYF.

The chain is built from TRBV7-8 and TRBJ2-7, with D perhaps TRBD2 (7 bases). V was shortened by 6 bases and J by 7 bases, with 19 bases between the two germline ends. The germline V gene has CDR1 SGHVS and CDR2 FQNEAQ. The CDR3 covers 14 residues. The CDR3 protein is CASRRDGGAGEQYF. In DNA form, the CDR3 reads TGTGCCAGCAGGAGAGATGGGGGGGCGGGGGAGCAGTACTTC. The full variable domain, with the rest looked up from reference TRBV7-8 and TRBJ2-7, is GAGVSQSPRYKVAKRGQDVALRCDPISGHVSLFWYQQALGQGPEFLTYFQNEAQLDKSGLPSDRFFAERPEGSVSTLKIQRTQQEDSAVYLCASRRDGGAGEQYFGPGTRLTVT.

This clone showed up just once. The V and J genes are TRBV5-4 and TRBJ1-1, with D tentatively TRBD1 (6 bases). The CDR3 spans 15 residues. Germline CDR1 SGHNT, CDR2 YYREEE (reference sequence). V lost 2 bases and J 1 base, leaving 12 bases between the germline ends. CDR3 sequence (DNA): TGTGCCAGCAGCTTAAAGTCCAGGGGGAACACTGAAGCTTTCTTT. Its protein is CASSLKSRGNTEAFF.

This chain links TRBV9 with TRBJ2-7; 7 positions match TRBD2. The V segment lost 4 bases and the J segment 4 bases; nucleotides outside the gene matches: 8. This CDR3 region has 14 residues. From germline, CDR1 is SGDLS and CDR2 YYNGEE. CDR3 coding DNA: TGTGCCAGCAGCATAGGACTAGTTCGGTACGAGCAGTACTTC. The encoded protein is CASSIGLVRYEQYF.

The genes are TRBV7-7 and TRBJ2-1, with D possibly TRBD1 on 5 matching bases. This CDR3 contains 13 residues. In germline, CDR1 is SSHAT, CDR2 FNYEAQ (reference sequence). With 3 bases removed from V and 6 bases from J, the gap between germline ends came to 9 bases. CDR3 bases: TGTGCCAGCAGCTTTTCACAGGTCAATGAGCAGTTCTTC. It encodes CASSFSQVNEQFF.

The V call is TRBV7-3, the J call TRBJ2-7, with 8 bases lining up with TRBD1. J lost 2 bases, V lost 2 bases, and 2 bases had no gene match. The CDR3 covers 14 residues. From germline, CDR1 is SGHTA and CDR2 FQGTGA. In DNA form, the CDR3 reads TGTGCCAGCAGCTTAGGGACAGGAGCCTACGAGCAGTACTTC. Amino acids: CASSLGTGAYEQYF. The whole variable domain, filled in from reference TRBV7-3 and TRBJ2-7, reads GAGVSQTPSNKVTEKGKYVELRCDPISGHTALYWYRQSLGQGPEFLIYFQGTGAADDSGLPNDRFFAVRPEGSVSTLKIQRTERGDSAVYLCASSLGTGAYEQYFGPGTRLTVT.

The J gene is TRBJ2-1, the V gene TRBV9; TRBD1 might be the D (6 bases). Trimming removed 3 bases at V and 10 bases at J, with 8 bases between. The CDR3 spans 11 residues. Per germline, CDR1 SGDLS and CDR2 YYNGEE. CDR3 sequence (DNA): TGTGCCAGCAGCGCTCAGGGGGAGCAGTTCTTC. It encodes CASSAQGEQFF.